The clone carrying this T cell receptor beta chain was seen a few times. These data are taken from a study of T cells in Graves' hyperthyroidism and ophthalmopathy. TCR beta CDR3 region amplification was performed from RNA transcripts. Carried out on the TCR CDR3, a first-round RT-PCR used the HTBI primer set. TCRdb reprocessed the multiplex PCR reads with MiXCR, giving one entry per CDR3 protein. The sample yields a few hundred thousand distinct CDR3 sequences, approximately 14% seen once. Germline CDR1 reads KGHSH; CDR2 reads LQKENI. V lost 2 bases and J 1 base, leaving 16 bases between the germline ends. The CDR3 is 17 amino acids.

V and J are TRBV18 and TRBJ2-3; no definite D call. The sample comprised blood. The source is a woman in her twenties or thirties with Graves' hyperthyroidism. Written as DNA, the CDR3 is TGTGCCAGCTCACCAGACCAGTCCGCCCCTCGCACAGATACGCAGTATTTT. Its translation is CASSPDQSAPRTDTQYF.